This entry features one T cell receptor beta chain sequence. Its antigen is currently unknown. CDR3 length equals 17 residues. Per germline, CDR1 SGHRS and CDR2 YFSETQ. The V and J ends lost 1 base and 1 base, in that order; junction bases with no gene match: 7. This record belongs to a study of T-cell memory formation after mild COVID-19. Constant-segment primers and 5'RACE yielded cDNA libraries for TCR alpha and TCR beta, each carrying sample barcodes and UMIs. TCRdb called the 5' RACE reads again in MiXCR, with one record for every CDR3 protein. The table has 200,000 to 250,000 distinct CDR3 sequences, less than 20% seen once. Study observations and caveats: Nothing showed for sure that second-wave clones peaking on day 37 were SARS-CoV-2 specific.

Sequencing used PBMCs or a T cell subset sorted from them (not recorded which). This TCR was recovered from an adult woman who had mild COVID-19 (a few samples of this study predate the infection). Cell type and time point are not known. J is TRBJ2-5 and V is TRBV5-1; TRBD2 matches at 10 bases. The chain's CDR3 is CASSLSRSGGPQETQYF. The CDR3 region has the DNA TGCGCCAGCAGCTTGAGTCGTAGCGGGGGGCCCCAAGAGACCCAGTACTTC.